These 11 T cell receptor beta chains came from one sample sequenced in a study of shared clonotypes between healthy human individuals. The data were produced by immunoSEQ multiplex PCR, yet TCRdb's version contains in-frame clones alone and is incomplete. Found here are millions of clones, over 85% of them singletons; the top ten hold over 0.12%. Sequencing input: naive CD4+ T cells sorted from blood. Subset in this sample: CD45RA+ positively selected. The receptors stem from a young man in good health.

The chain uses TRBV9 and TRBJ2-7; 8 bases agree with TRBD1. The CDR3 totals 16 residues. Germline assignment: CDR1 SGDLS and CDR2 YYNGEE. V lost 0 bases to trimming and J lost 4 bases; unmatched junction nucleotides: 9. In nucleotides, the CDR3 is TGTGCCAGCAGCGTAGATGGCCGGACAGGGATGTACGAGCAGTACTTC. Its translation is CASSVDGRTGMYEQYF.

The J gene is TRBJ2-5, the V gene TRBV6-1; 10 bases agree with TRBD1. V gave up 7 bases and J gave up 5 bases; unmatched junction bases: 7. There are 14 residues in the CDR3. Germline CDR1 and CDR2: MNHNS and SASEGT. CDR3 sequence reads: CASNRDRGSETQYF. DNA for the CDR3: TGTGCCAGCAATAGGGACAGGGGTTCTGAGACCCAGTACTTC.

This clone was seen once. The V and J genes are TRBV7-9 and TRBJ1-2; 7 nucleotides align to TRBD1. Germline V gene sequence: CDR1 SEHNR, CDR2 FQNEAQ (reference sequence). Trimming removed 2 bases from V and 5 bases from J; junction bases left unmatched: 8. There are 15 residues in the CDR3. CDR3: CASSLTTGDRYGYTF. CDR3 DNA sequence: TGTGCCAGCAGCTTAACAACAGGGGACCGATATGGCTACACCTTC. Using reference TRBV7-9 and TRBJ1-2 for the parts outside the CDR3, the full variable domain is DTGVSQNPRHKITKRGQNVTFRCDPISEHNRLYWYRQTLGQGPEFLTYFQNEAQLEKSRLLSDRFSAERPKGSFSTLEIQRTEQGDSAMYLCASSLTTGDRYGYTFGSGTRLTVV.

V is TRBV7-6 and J is TRBJ2-7; D possibly corresponds to TRBD1 (8 bases). CDR3 length: 15 residues. In germline, CDR1 is SGHVS, CDR2 FNYEAQ. V was cut by 6 bases and J by 2 bases, with 17 bases left in between. CDR3 sequence (DNA): TGTGCCAGCAGACATACAGGGGGGGAAACCTACGAGCAGTACTTC. Encoded protein: CASRHTGGETYEQYF.

J is TRBJ2-3 and V is TRBV7-6; the D is unclear. The CDR3 sequence is 13 residues long. Germline CDR1 and CDR2: SGHVS and FNYEAQ. Trimming took off 1 base at V and 1 base at J, with 3 bases between the two ends. The chain's CDR3 is CASSLDGTDTQYF. CDR3 nucleotide sequence: TGTGCCAGCAGCTTAGACGGCACAGATACGCAGTATTTT.

The rearrangement links TRBV28 to TRBJ1-4; 12 bases fit TRBD1. The CDR3 sequence is 15 residues long. Germline CDR1 is MDHEN and CDR2 is SYDVKM. V dropped 5 bases and J dropped 10; count of bases not matched to a gene: 8. CDR3 in DNA: TGTGCCAGCAGTCCAGGGACAGGGGGCGTCCGAAAACTGTTTTTT. Translated, it gives CASSPGTGGVRKLFF.

The rearrangement links TRBV6-5 to TRBJ2-3, with D perhaps matching TRBD1 or TRBD2 (5 bases each). There are 15 residues in the CDR3. The V and J ends lost 2 bases and 3 bases respectively, with 12 bases between them. CDR1 is MNHEY and CDR2 is SVGAGI in the germline V gene. Here the CDR3 reads CASSYEGLKTDTQYF. The DNA of the CDR3 is TGTGCCAGCAGTTACGAGGGGCTCAAAACAGATACGCAGTATTTT.

The chain has TRBV2 and TRBJ1-2; the match to TRBD1 covers 7 bases. This CDR3 contains 17 residues. Germline V gene sequence: CDR1 SNHLY, CDR2 FYNNEI. Unmatched junction bases numbered 20, after V lost 7 bases and J lost 6 bases. The CDR3 nucleotides read TGTGCCAGCACTAACCCGGGGAGCTTAGGGGGCAAAAATGGCTACACCTTC. It codes for CASTNPGSLGGKNGYTF.

This chain connects TRBV5-1 to TRBJ2-7; possible D gene TRBD1, 6 bases. The CDR3 is made up of 15 amino acids. The V gene lost 5 bases and the J gene lost 0 bases, with 15 bases spanning the gap. Germline assignment: CDR1 SGHRS and CDR2 YFSETQ. CDR3 residues: CASSRGGYASYEQYF. The CDR3 nucleotides are TGCGCCAGCAGTCGAGGGGGATACGCCTCCTACGAGCAGTACTTC.

This clone is a singleton in its sample. The rearrangement joins TRBV5-8 to TRBJ2-3, with 11 bases fitting TRBD1. The CDR3 has 15 residues. CDR1 and CDR2 from the germline V gene are SGHTS and YDEGEE. The V and J ends lost 2 bases and 4 bases, in that order; junction bases with no gene match: 3. The CDR3 DNA reads as TGTGCCAGCAGCTTCCCGGGACAGGGGGCAGATACGCAGTATTTT. It yields the protein CASSFPGQGADTQYF. The full variable domain, rest sourced from reference TRBV5-8 and TRBJ2-3, is EAGVTQSPTHLIKTRGQQATLRCSPISGHTSVYWYQQALGLGLQFLLWYDEGEERNRGNFPPRFSGRQFPNYSSELNVNALELEDSALYLCASSFPGQGADTQYFGPGTRLTVL.

Comments on this clone: Within the sample, other DNA sequences also encode this same CDR3. The rearrangement joins TRBV10-2 to TRBJ1-5, with D hard to call. CDR1 WSHSY and CDR2 SAAADI come from the germline V gene. The CDR3 totals 12 residues. V lost 4 bases and J 4 bases, leaving 5 bases between the germline ends. The CDR3 region is CASSGGNQPQHF. Here the CDR3 DNA reads TGCGCCAGCAGTGGGGGTAATCAGCCCCAGCATTTT.